This passage covers 9 T cell receptor beta chains from one sample sequenced in a study of identical twins. In TCRdb, the 5' RACE reads were re-called with MiXCR into one record per CDR3 protein. There are approximately 500,000 distinct CDR3 sequences in the sample; about 24% occur only once, and around 3% lies in the top ten. The same data also contributed to another study, on T cells expressing NK-cell markers.

The sample comprised CD4+ T cells sorted from blood. The receptor source for this set is a woman aged 18 to 35 in good health.

This rearrangement joins TRBV12-3 or TRBV12-4 to TRBJ2-2, with 9 bases matching TRBD1. This CDR3 region has 15 residues. V lost 7 bases to trimming and J lost 5 bases; unmatched junction nucleotides: 8. CDR3 loop: CASKTGTGWTGELFF. As DNA, the CDR3 is TGTGCCAGCAAAACCGGGACAGGGTGGACCGGGGAGCTGTTTTTT.

Many counts were recorded for this clonotype. This chain links TRBV12-3 or TRBV12-4 with TRBJ2-7; D unresolved. This CDR3 contains 13 residues. V shed 6 bases and J shed 0 bases, with 9 bases lying between them. As DNA, the CDR3 is TGTGCCAGCAGCTTAAGAAACTCCTACGAGCAGTACTTC. It translates to CASSLRNSYEQYF.

V is TRBV7-2 and J is TRBJ2-3; the D call may be TRBD1 or TRBD2 (5 bases each). Germline V lookup: CDR1 SGHTA, CDR2 FQGNSA. The CDR3 loop spans 13 amino acids. V lost 3 bases, J lost 3 bases, and 7 bases lay in between. The CDR3 spells CASSFWGTDTQYF. In DNA, the CDR3 is TGTGCCAGCAGCTTCTGGGGGACAGATACGCAGTATTTT.

Only a few counts were recorded for this clonotype. The J gene is TRBJ2-3, the V gene TRBV6-1, with TRBD2 matching over 10 bases. The CDR3 is 17 amino acids. The trim removed 5 bases at V and 2 bases at J, leaving 10 bases unmatched. Germline assignment: CDR1 MNHNS and CDR2 SASEGT. The CDR3 spells CASSPYGLAAFTDTQYF. CDR3 coding DNA: TGTGCCAGCAGTCCTTATGGACTAGCGGCATTCACAGATACGCAGTATTTT.

Only a few counts were recorded for this clonotype. The V and J genes are TRBV7-2 and TRBJ2-1; D gene unclear. In germline, CDR1 is SGHTA, CDR2 FQGNSA. V dropped 3 bases and J dropped 8 bases, with 17 bases sitting between them. The CDR3 consists of 15 residues. CDR3 sequence (DNA): TGTGCCAGCAGCTTGGGCCTTACTATAGGCGATGAGCAGTTCTTC. This gives the protein CASSLGLTIGDEQFF.

The gene calls are TRBV10-3 and TRBJ1-2; possibly TRBD1 for D (5 bases). The CDR3 runs 14 residues. CDR1 and CDR2 from the germline V gene are ENHRY and SYGVKD. V lost 4 bases and J 4 bases, leaving 13 bases between the germline ends. The CDR3 spells CAISGVRESYGYTF. CDR3 sequence (DNA): TGTGCCATCAGTGGAGTCAGGGAATCCTATGGCTACACCTTC.

J is TRBJ2-3 and V is TRBV5-1, with 7 bases matching TRBD2. The length of the CDR3 is 15 residues. In germline, CDR1 is SGHRS, CDR2 YFSETQ. V was pared by 6 bases and J by 2 bases, with 9 bases of the junction left unmatched. The CDR3 DNA follows: TGCGCCAGCACACGAGCGGGGCTTACCACAGATACGCAGTATTTT. It is translated as CASTRAGLTTDTQYF.

This clonotype was seen a handful of times. The V call is TRBV2, the J call TRBJ2-1; D is perhaps TRBD1 or TRBD2 (5 bases each). Germline CDR1 is SNHLY and CDR2 is FYNNEI. The CDR3 is made up of 15 amino acids. V was shortened by 1 base and J by 9 bases, with 16 bases between the two germline ends. CDR3 protein: CASSEVRDPMGEQFF. The CDR3 nucleotides read TGTGCCAGCAGTGAAGTTAGGGACCCAATGGGTGAGCAGTTCTTC.

This clonotype has more than one count but fewer than ten. V gene TRBV20-1 combines with J gene TRBJ2-3, with D perhaps matching TRBD2 (5 bases). CDR1 is DFQATT, CDR2 SNEGSKA, per germline (reference sequence). Trimming pared 7 bases from V and 1 base from J, leaving 12 bases between. This CDR3 spans 13 amino acids. CDR3 in amino acids: CSDTLGGTDTQYF. The DNA for the CDR3 is TGCAGTGATACGCTCGGGGGCACAGATACGCAGTATTTT.